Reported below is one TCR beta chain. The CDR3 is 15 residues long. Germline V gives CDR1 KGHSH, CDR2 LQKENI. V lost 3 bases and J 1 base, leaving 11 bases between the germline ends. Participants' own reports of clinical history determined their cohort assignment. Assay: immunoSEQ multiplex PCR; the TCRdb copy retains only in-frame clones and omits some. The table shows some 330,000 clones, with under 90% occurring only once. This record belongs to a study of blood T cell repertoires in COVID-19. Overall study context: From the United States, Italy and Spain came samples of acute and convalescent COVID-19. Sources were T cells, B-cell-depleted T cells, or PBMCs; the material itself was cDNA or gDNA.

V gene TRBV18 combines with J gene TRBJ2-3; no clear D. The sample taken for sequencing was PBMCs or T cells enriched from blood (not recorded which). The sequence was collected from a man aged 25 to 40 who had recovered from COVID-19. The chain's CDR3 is CASSPSQTRTDTQYF. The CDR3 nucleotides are TGTGCCAGCTCACCGTCACAGACCCGCACAGATACGCAGTATTTT.